One T cell receptor (beta chain) is described in this entry. The sample is drawn from a study of blood T cell repertoires in COVID-19. Background on the study: Whether acute or convalescent, the COVID-19 samples came from the United States, Italy and Spain. T cells, B-cell-depleted T cells, or PBMCs supplied cDNA or gDNA.

Original processing methods: Amplification with reference gene primers provided the estimates of nucleated cell counts. Sequencing used immunoSEQ multiplex PCR; TCRdb keeps in-frame clones, though not all of them. That table furnishes V, J and clone size, whereas the DNA furnished D and trimming. The table includes more than 250,000 clones, around nine tenths detected once. V lost 7 bases to trimming and J lost 4 bases; unmatched junction nucleotides: 6. The CDR3 covers 12 residues. Germline values: CDR1 GTSNPN, CDR2 SVGIG (reference sequence). The sequenced sample consisted of peripheral blood. The chain uses TRBV30 and TRBJ2-5, with 7 bases lining up with TRBD2. This sequence originates from a man aged 50 to 60 with active or convalescent COVID-19. The DNA for the CDR3 is TGTGCCTCCAGCGGGGCGTCAGAGACCCAGTACTTC. It specifies CASSGASETQYF. Combining the CDR3 with reference TRBV30 and TRBJ2-5 gives the whole variable domain SQTIHQWPATLVQPVGSPLSLECTVEGTSNPNLYWYRQAAGRGLQLLFYSVGIGQISSEVPQNLSASRPQDRQFILSSKKLLLSDSGFYLCASSGASETQYFGPGTRLLVL.